The T cell receptor (beta chain) under discussion was sequenced for a study of Siglec-9 on CD8 T cells in melanoma. As concerns this clone: Its antigen is unknown.

Sequenced by immunoSEQ multiplex PCR; TCRdb stores in-frame clones only, minus some. This table has some 27,000 clones, less than 85% appearing once. Germline V gene data show CDR1 as SEHNR and CDR2 as FQNEAQ (reference sequence). The CDR3 totals 16 residues. Trimming removed 5 bases at V and 0 bases at J, with 16 bases between. Findings and caveats of the study: An effector memory CD8+ T-cell subset seemingly accumulating in melanoma was reportedly marked and regulated by Siglec-9.

The chain joins TRBV7-9 to TRBJ1-1; D unclear. The source is a human donor in good health. Specimen: Siglec-9- CD8+ T cells sorted from blood. Here the CDR3 reads CASSPTVEPVNTEAFF. Here the CDR3 DNA reads TGTGCCAGCAGCCCCACAGTTGAGCCGGTGAACACTGAAGCTTTCTTT.